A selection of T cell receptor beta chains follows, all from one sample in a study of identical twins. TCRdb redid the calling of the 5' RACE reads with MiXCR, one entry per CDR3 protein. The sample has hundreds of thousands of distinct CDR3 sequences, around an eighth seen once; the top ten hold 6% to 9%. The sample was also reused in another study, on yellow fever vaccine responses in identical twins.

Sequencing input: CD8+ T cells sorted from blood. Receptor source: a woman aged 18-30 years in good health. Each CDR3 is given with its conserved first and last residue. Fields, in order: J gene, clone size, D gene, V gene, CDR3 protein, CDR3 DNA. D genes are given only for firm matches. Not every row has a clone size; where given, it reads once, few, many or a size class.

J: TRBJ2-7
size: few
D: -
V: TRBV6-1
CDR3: CASSVKTVGYEQYF
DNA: TGTGCCAGCAGTGTAAAGACGGTCGGCTACGAGCAGTACTTC

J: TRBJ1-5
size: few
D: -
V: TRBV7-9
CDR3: CASSEGTIQHF
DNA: TGTGCCAGCAGCGAGGGTACAATCCAGCATTTT

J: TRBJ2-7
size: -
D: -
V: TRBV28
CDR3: CASSPPSGFKSSYEQYF
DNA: TGTGCCAGCAGTCCCCCGTCCGGGTTTAAAAGCTCCTACGAGCAGTACTTC

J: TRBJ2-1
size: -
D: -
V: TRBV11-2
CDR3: CASSTLADRRGPAANEQFF
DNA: TGTGCCAGCAGCACATTGGCGGACAGGAGGGGCCCAGCGGCCAATGAGCAGTTCTTC

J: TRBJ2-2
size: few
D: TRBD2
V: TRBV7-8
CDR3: CASSAKTSGSSYTGELFF
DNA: TGTGCCAGCAGCGCCAAGACTAGCGGGAGTTCGTACACCGGGGAGCTGTTTTTT

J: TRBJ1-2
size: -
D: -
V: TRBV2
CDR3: CASSETYGYTF
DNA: TGTGCCAGCAGTGAGACCTATGGCTACACCTTC

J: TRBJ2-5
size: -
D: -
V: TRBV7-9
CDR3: CASSLAASHSEETQYF
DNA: TGTGCCAGCAGCTTAGCGGCTTCACACTCTGAAGAGACCCAGTACTTC

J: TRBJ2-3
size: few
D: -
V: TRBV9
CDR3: CASSVATTGDTQYF
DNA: TGTGCCAGCAGCGTAGCTACGACGGGAGATACGCAGTATTTT

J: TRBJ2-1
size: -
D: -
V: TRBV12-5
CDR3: CASGPSGNNEQFF
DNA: TGTGCTAGTGGTCCTTCCGGAAACAATGAGCAGTTCTTC

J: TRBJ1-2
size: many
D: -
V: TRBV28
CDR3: CASKGNYGYTF
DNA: TGTGCCAGTAAAGGGAACTATGGCTACACCTTC